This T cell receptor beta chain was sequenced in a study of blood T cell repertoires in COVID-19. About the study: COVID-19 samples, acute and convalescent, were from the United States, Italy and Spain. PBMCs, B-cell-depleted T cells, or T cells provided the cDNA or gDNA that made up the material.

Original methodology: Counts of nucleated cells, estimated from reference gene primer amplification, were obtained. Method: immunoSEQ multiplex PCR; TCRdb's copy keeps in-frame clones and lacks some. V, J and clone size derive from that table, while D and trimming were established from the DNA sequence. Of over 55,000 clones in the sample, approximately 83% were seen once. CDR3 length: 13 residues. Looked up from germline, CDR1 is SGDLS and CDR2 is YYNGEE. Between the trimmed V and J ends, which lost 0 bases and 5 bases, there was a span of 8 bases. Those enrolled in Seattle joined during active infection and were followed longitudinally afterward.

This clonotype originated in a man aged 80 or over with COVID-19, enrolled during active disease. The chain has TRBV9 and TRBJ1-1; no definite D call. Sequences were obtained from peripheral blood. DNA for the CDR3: TGTGCCAGCAGCGTAGTTGAGGGAACTGAAGCTTTCTTT. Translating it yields CASSVVEGTEAFF. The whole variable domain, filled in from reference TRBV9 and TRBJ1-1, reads DSGVTQTPKHLITATGQRVTLRCSPRSGDLSVYWYQQSLDQGLQFLIQYYNGEERAKGNILERFSAQQFPDLHSELNLSSLELGDSALYFCASSVVEGTEAFFGQGTRLTVV.